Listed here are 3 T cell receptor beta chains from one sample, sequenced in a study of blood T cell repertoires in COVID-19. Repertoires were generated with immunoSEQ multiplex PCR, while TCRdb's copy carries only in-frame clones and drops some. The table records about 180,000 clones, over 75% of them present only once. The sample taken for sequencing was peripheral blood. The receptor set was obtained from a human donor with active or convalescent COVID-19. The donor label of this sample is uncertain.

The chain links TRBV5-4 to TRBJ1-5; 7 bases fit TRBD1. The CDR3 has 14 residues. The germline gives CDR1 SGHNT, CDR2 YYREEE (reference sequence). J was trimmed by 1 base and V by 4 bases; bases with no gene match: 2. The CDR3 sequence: CASSPDRSNQPQHF. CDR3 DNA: TGTGCCAGCAGCCCGGACAGGAGCAATCAGCCCCAGCATTTT.

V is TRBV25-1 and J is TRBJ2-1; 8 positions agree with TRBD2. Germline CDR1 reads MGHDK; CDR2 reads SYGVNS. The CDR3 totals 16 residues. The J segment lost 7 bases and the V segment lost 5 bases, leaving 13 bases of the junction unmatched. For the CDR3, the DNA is TGTGCCAGCAGTACCCTTAGCGGGGTCCGGATTAATGAGCAGTTCTTC. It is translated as CASSTLSGVRINEQFF.

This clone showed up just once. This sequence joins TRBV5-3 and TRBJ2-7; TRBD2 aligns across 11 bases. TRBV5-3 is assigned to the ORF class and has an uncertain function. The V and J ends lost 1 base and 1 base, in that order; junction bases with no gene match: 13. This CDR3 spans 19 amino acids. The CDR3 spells CARSLKNSVGLAVSYEQYF. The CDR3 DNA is TGTGCCAGAAGCTTGAAGAACTCCGTGGGACTAGCGGTTTCCTACGAGCAGTACTTC.